Listed below are T cell receptor beta chains from one sample, sequenced in a study of blood T cell repertoires in COVID-19. Sequenced by immunoSEQ multiplex PCR; TCRdb stores in-frame clones only, minus some. The repertoire holds about 160,000 clones, with under 90% as singletons. Sample: peripheral blood. The receptors shown here come from a woman of 80 years or more with acute or convalescent COVID-19. CDR3s include the opening cysteine and the closing phenylalanine or tryptophan. A D gene is named only where the DNA matches it firmly. Clone size is not always given. Where it is, it says once, few, many or a class for expanded clones.

clone_size cdr3_length d_call j_call v_call cdr3_aa cdr3_nt
NA 13 NA TRBJ1-1 TRBV6-6 CASSSLANTEAFF TGTGCCAGCAGCTCTCTGGCGAACACTGAAGCTTTCTTT
NA 13 NA TRBJ1-1 TRBV18 CASSPQKNTEAFF TGTGCCAGCTCACCTCAGAAGAACACTGAAGCTTTCTTT
NA 17 TRBD2 TRBJ2-1 TRBV13 CASSHSPSGGAGNEQFF TGTGCCAGCAGCCATTCCCCTAGCGGGGGGGCGGGTAATGAGCAGTTCTTC
few 16 TRBD1 TRBJ1-1 TRBV5-1 CASSSDPGQGNTEAFF TGCGCCAGCAGCTCGGACCCGGGACAGGGGAACACTGAAGCTTTCTTT
NA 16 TRBD2 TRBJ2-2 TRBV14 CASSQVFGRDTGELFF TGTGCCAGCAGCCAAGTCTTCGGGAGGGATACCGGGGAGCTGTTTTTT
NA 15 TRBD2 TRBJ2-5 TRBV11-2 CASSLTSGGGETQYF TGTGCCAGCAGCTTAACTAGCGGGGGTGGAGAGACCCAGTACTTC
few 15 NA TRBJ2-7 TRBV29-1 CSVAIARRKPYEQYF TGCAGCGTCGCTATCGCCCGGCGGAAGCCCTACGAGCAGTACTTC
once 15 NA TRBJ2-5 TRBV7-7 CASSLAPRGLGTQYF TGTGCTAGCAGCTTAGCCCCTCGCGGCCTTGGGACCCAGTACTTC
NA 18 TRBD2 TRBJ2-1 TRBV7-6 CASSLNPPGGGSYNEQFF TGTGCCAGCAGCCTCAACCCTCCAGGCGGGGGGTCCTACAATGAGCAGTTCTTC
NA 18 TRBD2 TRBJ2-5 TRBV28 CASSLSGLVAGVRETQYF TGTGCCAGCAGTTTATCGGGGTTGGTAGCGGGAGTCAGAGAGACCCAGTACTTC
NA 18 TRBD1 TRBJ2-3 TRBV13 CASSPLGGDRVVTDTQYF TGTGCCAGCAGCCCCTTAGGGGGGGACAGGGTCGTAACAGATACGCAGTATTTT
NA 15 TRBD2 TRBJ2-5 TRBV9 CASSALAGGAETQYF TGTGCCAGCAGCGCCTTAGCGGGAGGGGCAGAGACCCAGTACTTC
NA 11 NA TRBJ2-7 TRBV10-3 CAIRDLLEQYF TGTGCCATCAGGGACTTGTTGGAGCAGTACTTC
once 16 TRBD1 TRBJ2-3 TRBV28 CASSSTGAEGTDTQYF TGTGCCAGCAGTTCAACAGGGGCTGAGGGCACAGATACGCAGTATTTT
NA 17 TRBD2 TRBJ2-1 TRBV5-4 CASSLGGELAGGRQRFF TGTGCCAGCAGCTTAGGTGGAGAGCTAGCGGGGGGGCGGCAGCGGTTCTTC
few 20 TRBD2 TRBJ2-3 TRBV7-8 CASSLGLGLAGGQSTDTQYF TGTGCCAGCAGCTTAGGTCTGGGACTAGCGGGGGGGCAGAGCACAGATACGCAGTATTTT
NA 15 NA TRBJ1-2 TRBV5-6 CASSPDMLTLYGYTF TGTGCCAGCAGCCCGGACATGCTCACATTGTATGGCTACACCTTC
once 11 NA TRBJ2-7 TRBV27 CASSTSYEQYF TGTGCCAGCAGTACTTCCTACGAGCAGTACTTC
NA 16 TRBD1 TRBJ2-2 TRBV24-1 CATSDFPRGRTGELFF TGTGCCACCAGTGATTTTCCCAGGGGGCGAACCGGGGAGCTGTTTTTT
NA 18 TRBD1 TRBJ1-5 TRBV19 CASYFKGQGIFCWQPQHF TGTGCCAGTTACTTTAAGGGACAGGGGATTTTTTGTTGGCAGCCCCAGCATTTT
many 13 NA TRBJ2-1 TRBV10-1 CASSFPGLNEQFF TGCGCCAGCAGTTTCCCCGGGTTGAATGAGCAGTTCTTC
NA 13 NA TRBJ1-1 TRBV3-1/TRBV3-2 CASSLIQNTEAFF TGTGCCAGCAGCCTAATACAAAACACTGAAGCTTTCTTT
NA 17 NA TRBJ2-2 TRBV24-1 CATSDPRNSENTGELFF TGTGCCACCAGTGACCCTCGGAACAGTGAAAACACCGGGGAGCTGTTTTTT
NA 16 TRBD1 TRBJ2-2 TRBV5-1 CASSRQTGVNTGELFF TGCGCCAGCAGCCGTCAAACAGGGGTCAACACCGGGGAGCTGTTTTTT
NA 14 NA TRBJ2-5 TRBV10-3 CAISETRLQETQYF TGTGCCATCAGTGAGACTAGACTCCAAGAGACCCAGTACTTC
once 12 NA TRBJ1-2 TRBV7-2 CASSLDSTGYTF TGTGCCAGCAGCTTAGACAGTACTGGCTACACCTTC
once 15 TRBD1 TRBJ2-7 TRBV6-1 CASSEAGTGGYEQYF TGTGCCAGCAGTGAAGCCGGGACAGGGGGCTACGAGCAGTACTTC
NA 12 NA TRBJ1-2 TRBV27 CASRGQPYGYTF TGTGCCAGCAGAGGACAGCCCTATGGCTACACCTTC
NA 16 NA TRBJ1-3 TRBV5-4 CASTQDAGPSGNTIYF TGTGCCAGCACACAGGACGCGGGGCCGTCGGGAAACACCATATATTTT
few 14 TRBD2 TRBJ2-5 TRBV5-1 CASSLLGEGETQYF TGCGCCAGCAGCTTGCTGGGGGAGGGTGAGACCCAGTACTTC
NA 14 TRBD1 TRBJ1-1 TRBV29-1 CSGQGGGRTTEAFF TGCAGCGGACAGGGAGGCGGGCGTACCACTGAAGCTTTCTTT
once 15 TRBD2 TRBJ2-5 TRBV4-1 CASSQGRAGEETQYF TGCGCCAGCAGCCAAGGACGAGCGGGGGAAGAGACCCAGTACTTC
once 17 TRBD2 TRBJ2-1 TRBV5-1 CASSLVVAGGLYNEQFF TGCGCCAGCAGCTTGGTTGTAGCGGGAGGGCTCTACAATGAGCAGTTCTTC
NA 14 TRBD1 TRBJ1-6 TRBV27 CASSRTGLNSPLHF TGTGCCAGCAGCCGGACAGGGTTGAACTCACCCCTCCACTTT
NA 15 NA TRBJ2-7 TRBV11-2 CASSLDGGASNEQYF TGTGCCAGCAGCTTAGACGGGGGAGCCTCGAACGAGCAGTACTTC
NA 15 NA TRBJ1-3 TRBV11-2 CASSALRASGNTIYF TGTGCCAGCTCCGCATTGCGGGCTTCTGGAAACACCATATATTTT
NA 16 TRBD1 TRBJ2-7 TRBV5-5 CASSPTTGTATYEQYF TGTGCCAGCAGCCCTACTACCGGGACAGCTACCTACGAGCAGTACTTC
NA 14 TRBD1 TRBJ1-5 TRBV28 CASRVDRVGQPQHF TGTGCCAGCAGAGTAGACAGGGTAGGTCAGCCCCAGCATTTT
NA 14 NA TRBJ1-2 TRBV5-6 CASSLDRAVYGYTF TGTGCCAGCAGCTTGGACAGGGCGGTCTATGGCTACACCTTC
NA 14 TRBD1 TRBJ1-5 TRBV6-1 CASSEESRGRPQHF TGTGCCAGCAGTGAAGAGAGTAGGGGGCGGCCCCAGCATTTT
NA 10 NA TRBJ1-2 TRBV28 CASGNRGYTF TGTGCCAGCGGAAACAGGGGCTACACCTTC
NA 15 TRBD2 TRBJ2-1 TRBV18 CASSTSGSTYNEQFF TGTGCCAGCTCAACTAGCGGGAGTACCTACAATGAGCAGTTCTTC
NA 14 TRBD1 TRBJ1-4 TRBV5-1 CASSADRGREKLFF TGCGCCAGCAGCGCCGACAGGGGGCGGGAAAAACTGTTTTTT
NA 15 TRBD2 TRBJ2-3 TRBV28 CASSRTSGTTDTQYF TGTGCCAGCAGCCGGACTAGCGGGACCACAGATACGCAGTATTTT
NA 18 TRBD2 TRBJ2-3 TRBV5-1 CASSPGLAGGPNTDTQYF TGCGCCAGCAGCCCCGGACTAGCGGGGGGGCCGAACACAGATACGCAGTATTTT
NA 15 TRBD1 TRBJ1-5 TRBV10-3 CAISEGTGTGQPQHF TGTGCCATCAGTGAAGGGACAGGGACGGGTCAGCCCCAGCATTTT